One and the same sample provided the 2 T cell receptor beta chains below, sequenced in a study of spatial heterogeneity in lung cancer. For these receptors, no antigen is known. TCRdb re-analysed the 5' RACE reads in MiXCR, keeping a single row per CDR3 protein. The sample contains about 3,500 distinct CDR3 sequences, 4% to 5.5% of which appear only once. Time point: sample taken at primary tumor resection. Study observations and caveats: Expanded alpha and beta TCR counts within tumors tracked tumor mutation counts.

Sequencing used lung tumor tissue, obtained at surgery. Source of these receptors: a female donor with early-stage non-small cell lung cancer.

This clonotype rates as medium-sized. This beta chain represents an off-target read in a library built for alpha chains; its size is of limited meaning. V gene TRBV12-3 or TRBV12-4 combines with J gene TRBJ1-5; D is perhaps TRBD1 (5 bases). The CDR3 sequence is 16 residues long. V was pared by 0 bases and J by 3 bases, with 12 bases between. CDR3 nucleotide sequence: TGTGCCAGCAGTTTAGCGCTTTCGGGGCCCAATCAGCCCCAGCATTTT. It is translated as CASSLALSGPNQPQHF.

This clonotype was recorded a few times. The limits of the CDR3 on the DNA are not certain, so only TCRdb's listed CDR3 is given. This beta chain lies outside the target of a library built for alpha chains; its clone size means little. This chain's CDR3 is CASSLGQSTGSCFF. The V and J genes are TRBV5-1 and TRBJ2-2; the table names TRBD1, a call not compared with the DNA. Ends included, the CDR3 has 14 residues. CDR1 and CDR2 (germline): SGHRS, YFSETQ.